This T cell receptor (beta chain) was found in a study of T cell repertoires in cytomegalovirus infection. Study context: The authors relied on CMV epitopes, both recently identified HLA-C-restricted and well-studied HLA-B-restricted. In public TCR beta signatures, there were indications of both CMV infection and matching HLA type. Whole-study results and caveats: CMV-specific TCR beta clonotypes restricted by HLA-C were the ones dominating the ex vivo response. Identification of carriers of CMV plus the relevant HLA was achieved through cumulative public TCR beta family frequency.

This clonotype was seen more than once but under ten times. What it binds is not known. MiXCR, run by TCRdb on the reads, gives a single entry per CDR3 protein. The sample has 86,000 or so distinct CDR3 sequences, under 30% seen once. Trimming removed 5 bases at V and 2 bases at J, with 13 bases between. The germline V gene encodes CDR1 SGHVS and CDR2 FNYEAQ. The CDR3 length is 15 residues. The rearrangement joins TRBV7-6 to TRBJ1-3, with D possibly being TRBD1 (5 bases). The TCR originated in a human donor in good health (CMV status not recorded). Some clones in this sample may be carry-over from other donors' samples. This sample comprised CD8+ T cells from cultured PBMCs, obtained from culture after CMV antigen stimulation. The DNA of the CDR3 is TGTGCCAGCAGCCCCGAGTGGGGGGCTGGAAACACCATATATTTT. Protein sequence: CASSPEWGAGNTIYF.